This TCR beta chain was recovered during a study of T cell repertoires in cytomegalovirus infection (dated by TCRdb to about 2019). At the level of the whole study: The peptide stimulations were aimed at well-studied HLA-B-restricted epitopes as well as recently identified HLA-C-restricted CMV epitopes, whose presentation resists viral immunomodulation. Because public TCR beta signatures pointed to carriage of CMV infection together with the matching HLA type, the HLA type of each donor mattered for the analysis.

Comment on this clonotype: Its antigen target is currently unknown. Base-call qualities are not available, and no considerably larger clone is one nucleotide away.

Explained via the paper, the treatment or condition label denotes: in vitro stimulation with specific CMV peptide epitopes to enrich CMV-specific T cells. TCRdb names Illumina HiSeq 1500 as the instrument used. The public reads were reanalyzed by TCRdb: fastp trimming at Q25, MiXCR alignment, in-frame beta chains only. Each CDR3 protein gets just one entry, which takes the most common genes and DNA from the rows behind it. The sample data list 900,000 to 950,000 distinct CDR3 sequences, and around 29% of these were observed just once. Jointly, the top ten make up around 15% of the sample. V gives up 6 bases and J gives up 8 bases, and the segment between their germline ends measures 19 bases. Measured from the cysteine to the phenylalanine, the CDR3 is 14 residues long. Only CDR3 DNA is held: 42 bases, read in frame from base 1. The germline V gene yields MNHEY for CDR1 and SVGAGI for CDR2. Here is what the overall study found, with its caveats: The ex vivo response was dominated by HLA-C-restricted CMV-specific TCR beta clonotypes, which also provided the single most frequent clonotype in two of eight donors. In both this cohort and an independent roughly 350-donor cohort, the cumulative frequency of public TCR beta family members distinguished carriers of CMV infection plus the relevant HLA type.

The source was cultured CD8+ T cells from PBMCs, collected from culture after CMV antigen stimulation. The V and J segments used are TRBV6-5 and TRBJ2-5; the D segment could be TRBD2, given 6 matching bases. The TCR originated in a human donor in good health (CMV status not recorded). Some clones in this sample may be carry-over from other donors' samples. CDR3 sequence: CASSPPAGKRTQYF. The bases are TGTGCCAGCAGCCCGCCAGCGGGCAAGAGAACCCAGTACTTC.